The 32 T cell receptor beta chains listed next were all sequenced from one sample in a study of cytomegalovirus exposure and HLA in healthy donors. The PCR had 60 Vbeta and 13 Jbeta primers. Assay: immunoSEQ multiplex PCR; the TCRdb copy retains only in-frame clones and omits some. Among 75,000 to 85,000 clones, 60% to 85% were seen once, and the ten largest hold around 0.96%. Sequencing input: PBMCs. These receptors all stem from a male donor in good health and CMV-seronegative.

This clone has just a few counts. The chain joins TRBV5-4 to TRBJ2-7, with 14 positions matching TRBD2. This CDR3 is built from 17 residues. The V gene's germline CDR1 is SGHNT and CDR2 YYREEE (reference sequence). With V trimmed by 3 bases and J by 7 bases, 12 bases remained unmatched. CDR3 DNA sequence: TGTGCCAGCAGCTATGGTGGACTAGCGGGAGGCCGGGGGGAGCAGTACTTC. It encodes CASSYGGLAGGRGEQYF.

The chain couples TRBV6-5 to TRBJ1-3; 9 nucleotides line up with TRBD1. CDR1 and CDR2 from the germline V gene are MNHEY and SVGAGI. This CDR3 has 15 residues. Trimming cost V 5 bases and J 2 bases; bases outside gene matches: 4. This CDR3 is CASSRGQGTGNTIYF. DNA of the CDR3: TGTGCCAGCAGTCGAGGACAGGGGACTGGAAACACCATATATTTT.

The gene calls are TRBV30 and TRBJ2-7, with 8 bases identical to TRBD1. The CDR3 runs 14 residues. V dropped 1 base and J dropped 3; count of bases not matched to a gene: 5. CDR1 GTSNPN and CDR2 SVGIG come from the germline V gene (reference sequence). The CDR3 region is CAWSAGTGFYEQYF. In DNA form, the CDR3 reads TGTGCCTGGAGTGCTGGGACAGGATTCTACGAGCAGTACTTC.

This clone was found a few times. The chain couples TRBV29-1 to TRBJ2-7; no reliable D call. The CDR3 has 12 amino acids. CDR1 SQVTM and CDR2 ANQGSEA come from the germline V gene. The V end lost 5 bases, the J end lost 4 bases, and 12 bases lay between the germline ends. The CDR3 nucleotides are TGCAGCGTTCGGCAGGCCACTTACGAGCAGTACTTC. Protein product: CSVRQATYEQYF.

The rearrangement joins TRBV25-1 to TRBJ2-1; D perhaps matches TRBD1 (5 bases). V lost 4 bases to trimming and J lost 0 bases, with 13 bases between them. The CDR3 is 16 residues long. CDR1 is MGHDK, CDR2 SYGVNS, per germline. CDR3 nucleotides: TGTGCCAGCAGTGGTGGGGCGGCGAGCTCCTACAATGAGCAGTTCTTC. It codes for CASSGGAASSYNEQFF.

V is TRBV27 and J is TRBJ1-1, with D possibly TRBD1 on 6 matching bases. CDR1 MNHEY and CDR2 SMNVEV come from the germline V gene (reference sequence). The CDR3 spans 16 residues. Trimming pared 7 bases from V and 0 bases from J, leaving 18 bases between. CDR3 residues: CASTQAKGGVNTEAFF. The DNA of the CDR3 is TGTGCCAGCACTCAAGCCAAAGGGGGAGTGAACACTGAAGCTTTCTTT.

This sequence joins TRBV11-3 and TRBJ2-5; TRBD2 matches 7 bases. This CDR3 comprises 13 residues. The V segment lost 5 bases and the J segment 5 bases; nucleotides outside the gene matches: 5. Per germline, CDR1 SGHNT and CDR2 YENEEA. DNA of the CDR3: TGTGCCAGCAGCCGCCTGGGGGGGGAGACCCAGTACTTC. Amino acids: CASSRLGGETQYF.

Note on this clone: One end of the junction does not line up with germline, which may come from a read error. Other DNA sequences of this sample code for an identical CDR3. This chain uses TRBV7-9 with TRBJ2-5, with TRBD1 identical over 7 bases. CDR3 length equals 14 residues. Germline CDR1 and CDR2: SEHNR and FQNEAQ (reference sequence). The chain's CDR3 is CASSSDRSAETQYF. Here the CDR3 DNA reads TGCGCCAGCAGCTCGGACAGGTCAGCGGAGACCCAGTACTTC.

The chain combines TRBV28 with TRBJ1-5; no firm D call. Germline V CDR1 and CDR2: MDHEN, SYDVKM. V was pared by 8 bases and J by 0 bases, with 5 bases between. The CDR3 loop spans 12 amino acids. CDR3 in amino acids: CASFSSNQPQHF. The CDR3, as DNA: TGTGCCAGCTTCTCTAGCAATCAGCCCCAGCATTTT.

The gene calls are TRBV7-9 and TRBJ2-2; 9 nucleotides match TRBD1. The junction had 9 bases not matched to a gene; V was cut back by 4 bases and J by 6 bases. Germline V CDR1 and CDR2: SEHNR, FQNEAQ (reference sequence). CDR3 size: 16 residues. The CDR3 is CASSYGDRVVSGELFF. The CDR3 nucleotides read TGTGCCAGCAGCTACGGGGACAGGGTCGTTTCCGGGGAGCTGTTTTTT.

The chain is built from TRBV7-9 and TRBJ2-2; the match to TRBD1 covers 9 bases. V trimming: 5 bases; J trimming: 7 bases; junction bases outside the gene matches: 11. Germline CDR1 SEHNR, CDR2 FQNEAQ (reference sequence). The CDR3 has 16 amino acids. The CDR3 nucleotides are TGTGCCAGCAGCCCCGGCCCGGGACAGGGTGTCGGGGAGCTGTTTTTT. This codes for CASSPGPGQGVGELFF.

The chain uses TRBV29-1 and TRBJ2-1; TRBD2 agrees at 8 bases. Germline CDR1 SQVTM, CDR2 ANQGSEA. V lost 7 bases and J lost 6; bases outside the gene matches: 8. This CDR3 is 13 amino acids long. The CDR3 here is CSAGSGNSNEQFF. The CDR3 DNA sequence: TGCAGCGCGGGTAGCGGGAACAGCAATGAGCAGTTCTTC.

This chain uses TRBV5-4 with TRBJ2-1; 8 nucleotides align to TRBD2. Germline values: CDR1 SGHNT, CDR2 YYREEE (reference sequence). There are 17 residues in the CDR3. The V and J ends lost 5 bases and 2 bases, in that order; junction bases with no gene match: 12. CDR3 DNA: TGTGCCAGCAGACCTGGCGGGCTAGCGGGTCCCTACAATGAGCAGTTCTTC. Protein product: CASRPGGLAGPYNEQFF.

V gene TRBV11-2 combines with J gene TRBJ2-3; TRBD2 matches at 8 bases. This CDR3 is built from 16 residues. The germline V gene encodes CDR1 SGHAT and CDR2 FQNNGV. With V trimmed by 5 bases and J by 1 base, 8 bases remained unmatched. The CDR3 DNA is TGTGCCAGCAGCCTCCTTGCGGGAGGACGCACAGATACGCAGTATTTT. Residues: CASSLLAGGRTDTQYF.

With regard to this clone: A junction end diverges from the germline sequence, so it may reflect a read error. This chain joins TRBV6-1 and TRBJ2-1; D perhaps matches TRBD1 (5 bases). The CDR3 runs to 12 residues. The germline CDR1 and CDR2 sequences are MNHNS and SASEGT. CDR3 loop: CASRRLLDTMVF. DNA of the CDR3: TGTGCCAGCAGACGGCTGCTGGACACGATGGTCTTC.

The CDR3 sequence: CASSDSGENTDTQYF. CDR3 in DNA: TGCGCCAGCAGCGATAGCGGGGAAAACACAGATACGCAGTATTTT. This chain connects TRBV5-1 to TRBJ2-3, with 8 positions matching TRBD2. The germline gives CDR1 SGHRS, CDR2 YFSETQ. This CDR3 has 15 residues. V was pared by 4 bases and J by 2 bases, with 6 bases of the junction left unmatched.

The V call is TRBV7-3, the J call TRBJ2-7; 8 bases line up with TRBD2. The CDR3 has 13 residues. V was clipped by 6 bases and J by 3 bases; unmatched bases: 4. Germline V CDR1 and CDR2: SGHTA, FQGTGA. CDR3 nucleotide sequence: TGTGCCAGCAGTACTAGCGGCAGCTACGAGCAGTACTTC. It yields the protein CASSTSGSYEQYF.

This chain connects TRBV27 to TRBJ2-7; tentative D call: TRBD2 (6 bases). Germline lookup yields CDR1 MNHEY and CDR2 SMNVEV (reference sequence). CDR3 size: 14 residues. V dropped 5 bases and J dropped 3 bases, with 14 bases sitting between them. CDR3 in amino acids: CASSGLAGIYEQYF. In DNA form, the CDR3 reads TGTGCCAGCAGTGGGTTGGCGGGAATCTACGAGCAGTACTTC.

CDR3 loop: CASSKDVCSTENSNQPQHF. The CDR3, as DNA: TGTGCCAGCAGCAAAGATGTTTGTTCGACAGAAAATAGCAATCAGCCCCAGCATTTT. V and J are TRBV21-1 and TRBJ1-5; the D segment call TRBD1 is taken from the table without a DNA check. TRBV21-1 is an annotated pseudogene. This CDR3 region has 19 residues.

In DNA, the CDR3 is TGTGCCAGCAGCTTGGGGTTGGACAGCTCCTACAATGAGCAGTTCTTC. It translates to CASSLGLDSSYNEQFF. The gene calls are TRBV5-5 and TRBJ2-1, with D perhaps matching TRBD1 (6 bases). This CDR3 is 16 amino acids long. V was trimmed by 0 bases and J by 0 bases, leaving 10 bases between them. Germline CDR1 is SGHKS and CDR2 is YYEKEE (reference sequence). Looking up the rest from reference TRBV5-5 and TRBJ2-1 gives the full variable domain: DAGVTQSPTHLIKTRGQQVTLRCSPISGHKSVSWYQQVLGQGPQFIFQYYEKEERGRGNFPDRFSARQFPNYSSELNVNALLLGDSALYLCASSLGLDSSYNEQFFGPGTRLTVL.

This clone was counted a single time. This chain uses TRBV15 with TRBJ2-7; 8 bases map to TRBD1. This CDR3 has 15 residues. Per the germline V gene, CDR1 is LNHNV and CDR2 is YYDKDF (reference sequence). The V segment lost 1 base and the J segment 1 base; nucleotides outside the gene matches: 3. CDR3 protein: CATSRGGQGSYEQYF. CDR3 in DNA: TGTGCCACCAGCAGAGGAGGACAGGGTTCCTACGAGCAGTACTTC.

This chain's CDR3 is CASSINPIDTDTQYF. The CDR3 DNA reads as TGCGCCAGCAGCATAAACCCAATAGACACAGATACGCAGTATTTT. The rearrangement joins TRBV5-1 to TRBJ2-3; unclear D gene. The V end lost 4 bases, the J end lost 2 bases, and 14 bases lay between the germline ends. Germline-derived CDR1 and CDR2 are SGHRS and YFSETQ. The CDR3 length is 15 residues.

The chain uses TRBV6-1 and TRBJ2-7; D uncertain. Germline values: CDR1 MNHNS, CDR2 SASEGT. There are 13 residues in the CDR3. Trimming left V 5 bases short and J 4 bases short, with 12 bases between. The CDR3 DNA reads as TGTGCCAGCAGTTGGGCAGACGTATACGAGCAGTACTTC. Translating gives CASSWADVYEQYF.

V usage is TRBV11-2 and J usage is TRBJ2-3; no reliable D call. Looked up from germline, CDR1 is SGHAT and CDR2 is FQNNGV. Trimming shortened V by 1 base and J by 4 bases, and 3 bases separated the two germline ends. The CDR3 loop spans 12 amino acids. The CDR3 protein is CASSLGADTQYF. The CDR3 DNA follows: TGTGCCAGCAGCTTAGGCGCAGATACGCAGTATTTT. Looking up the rest from reference TRBV11-2 and TRBJ2-3 gives the full variable domain: EAGVAQSPRYKIIEKRQSVAFWCNPISGHATLYWYQQILGQGPKLLIQFQNNGVVDDSQLPKDRFSAERLKGVDSTLKIQPAKLEDSAVYLCASSLGADTQYFGPGTRLTVL.

The chain combines TRBV5-4 with TRBJ2-1, with 11 bases fitting TRBD2. Trimming at V came to 3 bases and at J to 3 bases, leaving 8 bases not matched to a gene. Germline CDR1 SGHNT, CDR2 YYREEE (reference sequence). The length of the CDR3 is 17 residues. The CDR3 nucleotides are TGTGCCAGCAGCTCACCTCTAGCGGGGGGTTTCTACAATGAGCAGTTCTTC. Protein: CASSSPLAGGFYNEQFF.

The rearrangement links TRBV7-2 to TRBJ1-4; 9 nucleotides match TRBD1. The ends lost 3 bases at V and 5 bases at J; junction bases unmatched: 1. Germline lookup yields CDR1 SGHTA and CDR2 FQGNSA. This CDR3 is 14 amino acids long. The CDR3 nucleotides are TGTGCCAGCAGCTTCGGACAGGGGAATGAAAAACTGTTTTTT. Its protein is CASSFGQGNEKLFF.

The chain couples TRBV6-1 to TRBJ1-6; TRBD1 aligns across 10 bases. CDR1 is MNHNS, CDR2 SASEGT, per germline. The CDR3 runs 16 residues. The J segment lost 7 bases and the V segment lost 4 bases, leaving 7 bases of the junction unmatched. Written as DNA, the CDR3 is TGTGCCAGCAGTGTAGAGCCGGGACAGGGGAATTCACCCCTCCACTTT. This encodes CASSVEPGQGNSPLHF.

This chain joins TRBV7-2 and TRBJ1-1; D not resolved. Trimming left V 0 bases short and J 0 bases short, with 5 bases between. The CDR3 totals 14 residues. Germline V gene lookup returns CDR1 SGHTA and CDR2 FQGNSA. The CDR3 sequence: CASSLATVNTEAFF. Here the CDR3 DNA reads TGTGCCAGCAGCTTAGCCACAGTGAACACTGAAGCTTTCTTT.

The chain employs TRBV9 and TRBJ1-1, with D possibly matching TRBD1 (5 bases). Germline V CDR1 and CDR2: SGDLS, YYNGEE. The V end lost 2 bases, the J end lost 0 bases, and 17 bases lay between the germline ends. The CDR3 is made up of 17 amino acids. CDR3 loop: CASSVDSSPLMNTEAFF. CDR3 sequence (DNA): TGTGCCAGCAGCGTCGACAGTTCCCCCCTTATGAACACTGAAGCTTTCTTT. Full variable domain (outside the CDR3, taken from reference TRBV9 and TRBJ1-1): DSGVTQTPKHLITATGQRVTLRCSPRSGDLSVYWYQQSLDQGLQFLIQYYNGEERAKGNILERFSAQQFPDLHSELNLSSLELGDSALYFCASSVDSSPLMNTEAFFGQGTRLTVV.

The DNA for the CDR3 is TGTGCCAGCAGTGAGGGACTAGCGGGCGGGTACTACGAGCAGTACTTC. Its translation: CASSEGLAGGYYEQYF. The chain is built from TRBV6-1 and TRBJ2-7; 12 bases align to TRBD2. The germline V gene has CDR1 MNHNS and CDR2 SASEGT. J lost 3 bases, V lost 3 bases, and 6 bases had no gene match. The length of the CDR3 is 16 residues.

This clone was detected only a few times. A junction end diverges from the germline sequence, so it may reflect a read error. The genes are TRBV2 and TRBJ2-1; 13 nucleotides agree with TRBD2. This CDR3 comprises 14 residues. Germline values: CDR1 SNHLY, CDR2 FYNNEI. CDR3 loop: CASSQTSGGQKGLF. The CDR3 DNA follows: TGTGCCAGCAGTCAGACTAGCGGGGGGCAGAAGGGCCTCTTC. Supplemented by reference TRBV2 and TRBJ2-1, the full variable domain reads EPEVTQTPSHQVTQMGQEVILRCVPISNHLYFYWYRQILGQKVEFLVSFYNNEISEKSEIFDDQFSVERPDGSNFTLKIRSTKLEDSAMYFCASSQTSGGQKGLFGPGTRLTVL.

This CDR3 is CASIGTRAGNNEQFF. The CDR3 region has the DNA TGTGCCAGCATCGGGACACGGGCAGGGAACAATGAGCAGTTCTTC. This chain connects TRBV6-1 to TRBJ2-1; possible D gene TRBD1, 6 bases. In germline, CDR1 is MNHNS, CDR2 SASEGT. The CDR3 is made up of 15 amino acids. Trimming removed 7 bases at V and 5 bases at J, with 18 bases between.